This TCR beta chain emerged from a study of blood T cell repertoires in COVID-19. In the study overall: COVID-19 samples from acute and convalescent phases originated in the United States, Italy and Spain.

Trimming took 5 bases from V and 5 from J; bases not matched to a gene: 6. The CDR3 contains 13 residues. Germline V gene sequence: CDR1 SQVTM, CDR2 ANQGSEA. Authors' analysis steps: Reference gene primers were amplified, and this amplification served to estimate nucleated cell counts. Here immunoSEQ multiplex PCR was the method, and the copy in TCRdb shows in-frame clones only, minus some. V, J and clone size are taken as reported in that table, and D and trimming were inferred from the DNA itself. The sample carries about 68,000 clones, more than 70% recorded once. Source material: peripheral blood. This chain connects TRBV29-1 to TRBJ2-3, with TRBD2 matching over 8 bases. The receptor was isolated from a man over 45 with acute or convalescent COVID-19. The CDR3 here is CSVLRGVGDTQYF. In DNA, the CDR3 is TGCAGCGTTCTGCGGGGGGTAGGAGATACGCAGTATTTT.